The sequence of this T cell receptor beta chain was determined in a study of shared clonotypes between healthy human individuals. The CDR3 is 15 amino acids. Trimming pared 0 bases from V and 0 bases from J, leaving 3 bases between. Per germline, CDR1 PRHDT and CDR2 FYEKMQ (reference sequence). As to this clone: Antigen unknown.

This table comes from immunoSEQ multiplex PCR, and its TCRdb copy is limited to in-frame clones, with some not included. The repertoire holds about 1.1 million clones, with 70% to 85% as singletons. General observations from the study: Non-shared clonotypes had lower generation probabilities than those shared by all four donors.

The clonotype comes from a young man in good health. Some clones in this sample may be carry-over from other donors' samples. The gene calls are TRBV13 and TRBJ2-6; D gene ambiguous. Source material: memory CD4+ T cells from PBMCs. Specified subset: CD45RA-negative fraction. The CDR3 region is CASSLGRSGANVLTF. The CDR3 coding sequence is TGTGCCAGCAGCTTAGGTCGCTCTGGGGCCAACGTCCTGACTTTC.